The clone carrying this TCR beta chain was recorded a few times. Germline CDR1 is MNHEY and CDR2 is SMNVEV (reference sequence). Unmatched junction bases numbered 3, after V lost 3 bases and J lost 4 bases. This CDR3 is 15 amino acids long. These data belong to a study of blood T cell repertoires in COVID-19. Study as a whole: Acute and convalescent COVID-19 specimens originated in the United States, Italy and Spain. PBMCs, B-cell-depleted T cells, or T cells were the source of the cDNA or gDNA that made up the material.

The authors' processing: Estimation of nucleated cell counts was performed using reference gene primer amplification. This table comes from immunoSEQ multiplex PCR, and its TCRdb copy is limited to in-frame clones, with some not included. The V and J calls and clone size come from that table; D and trimming were worked out from the DNA. The table lists about 100,000 clones, about four fifths of them singletons. The sequence was collected from a man aged 35 to 55 with active or convalescent COVID-19. The genes are TRBV27 and TRBJ2-1, with TRBD2 matching over 10 bases. The sequencing input was peripheral blood. CDR3 residues: CASSFTSGAYNEQFF. For the CDR3, the DNA is TGTGCCAGCAGTTTTACTAGCGGGGCGTACAATGAGCAGTTCTTC.